Presented here are 8 T cell receptor beta chains from one specimen sequenced in a study of neurological immune-mediated disorders. TCRdb redid the calling of the 5' RACE reads with MiXCR, one entry per CDR3 protein. The table lists about 59,000 distinct CDR3 sequences, around 3.4% of them singletons. The source material was PBMCs. These receptors originate from a woman aged 25 to 39 with multiple sclerosis.

This clonotype was seen more than once but under ten times. A read error may produce the germline difference seen at one junction end. The chain combines TRBV20-1 with TRBJ1-5, with TRBD1 identical over 9 bases. The germline gives CDR1 DFQATT, CDR2 SNEGSKA (reference sequence). The CDR3 consists of 16 residues. As DNA, the CDR3 is TGCAGTGCTAGAATGGCGGACAGGGGAAGGGGTCAGCCCCAGAATTTT. Its translation: CSARMADRGRGQPQNF.

The sample holds many counts of this clonotype. The genes are TRBV5-1 and TRBJ1-6; 8 bases are shared with TRBD1. CDR1 and CDR2 from the germline V gene are SGHRS and YFSETQ. J lost 7 bases, V lost 4 bases, and 7 bases had no gene match. The CDR3 is 15 amino acids. CDR3 coding DNA: TGCGCCAGCAGCCCACAGGGGGAAGCAAATTCACCCCTCCACTTT. This encodes CASSPQGEANSPLHF.

The V gene is TRBV20-1, the J gene TRBJ2-1; tentatively, D is TRBD1 or TRBD2 (5 bases each). CDR3 length: 14 amino acids. Per the germline V gene, CDR1 is DFQATT and CDR2 is SNEGSKA (reference sequence). V gave up 6 bases and J gave up 6 bases, with 18 bases separating them. The CDR3 spells CSALGPQGANEQFF. The CDR3 region has the DNA TGCAGTGCGCTTGGGCCCCAGGGAGCCAATGAGCAGTTCTTC.

The chain combines TRBV20-1 with TRBJ2-1; D gene ambiguous. Germline V CDR1 and CDR2: DFQATT, SNEGSKA (reference sequence). This CDR3 comprises 13 residues. The V gene lost 1 base and the J gene lost 9 bases, with 13 bases spanning the gap. The CDR3 coding sequence is TGCAGTGCTAGAGCCCTCCATCCGGGTGAGCAGTTCTTC. Amino acid sequence: CSARALHPGEQFF.

This clonotype was observed many times. The rearrangement joins TRBV7-2 to TRBJ2-7; D ambiguous. CDR3 size: 15 residues. Trimming cost V 0 bases and J 1 base, with 10 bases left between them. The germline V gene encodes CDR1 SGHTA and CDR2 FQGNSA. CDR3: CASSLAWTASYEQYF. The CDR3 DNA is TGTGCCAGCAGCTTAGCGTGGACGGCTTCCTACGAGCAGTACTTC.

This clonotype was counted at least ten times. The V and J genes are TRBV29-1 and TRBJ2-7, with D possibly TRBD1 on 7 matching bases. CDR3 length equals 12 residues. V was shortened by 5 bases and J by 5 bases, with 13 bases between the two germline ends. CDR1 is SQVTM and CDR2 is ANQGSEA in the germline V gene. The CDR3 sequence: CSVQTGTDEQYF. The CDR3 DNA is TGCAGCGTTCAGACAGGGACTGACGAGCAGTACTTC.

This clonotype was counted at least ten times. This chain joins TRBV5-1 and TRBJ2-6, with 8 bases aligning to TRBD1. With V trimmed by 3 bases and J by 0 bases, 5 bases remained unmatched. Germline CDR1 is SGHRS and CDR2 is YFSETQ. The CDR3 length is 17 residues. CDR3 sequence: CASSSDRVSSGANVLTF. The CDR3 bases are TGCGCCAGCAGCTCGGACAGGGTGAGCTCTGGGGCCAACGTCCTGACTTTC.

This clonotype came up many times. The rearrangement joins TRBV20-1 to TRBJ2-7; 7 bases line up with TRBD1. V lost 0 bases, J lost 3 bases, and 11 bases stayed unmatched. CDR3 length: 16 residues. The germline CDR1 and CDR2 sequences are DFQATT and SNEGSKA (reference sequence). The CDR3 bases are TGCAGTGCTAGAGATGGATCATTAGGGACAGTCTACGAGCAGTACTTC. It encodes CSARDGSLGTVYEQYF.